Each of the 4 T cell receptor beta chains below was sequenced from the same sample in a study of T cells in Graves' hyperthyroidism and ophthalmopathy (dated by TCRdb to the late 2010s). Receptor libraries were prepared by multiplex PCR. The reads were generated on an Illumina HiSeq 2000. TCR beta CDR3 regions were amplified from RNA transcripts. The TCR CDR3 was subjected to a first round of RT-PCR using the HTBI primer set and the Qiagen OneStep RT-PCR kit. Using fastp at Q25 and MiXCR, TCRdb reprocessed the public reads and kept productive beta chains. Rows with a matching CDR3 protein are joined into one entry that keeps the most common DNA and genes. Recorded for this sample are under 550,000 distinct CDR3 sequences; 15% to 20% of them occurred a single time. The top ten clones comprise about half of the sample. The sample was blood. Receptor source: a man aged 35-49 years with Graves' ophthalmopathy.

This clonotype was detected only a few times. The chain has TRBV12-3 or TRBV12-4 and TRBJ1-3; D is perhaps TRBD1 (6 bases). Trimming shortened V by 3 bases and J by 7 bases, and 13 bases separated the two germline ends. The CDR3 spans 14 residues. CDR3 region: CASSLDSDVNTIYF. Written as DNA, the CDR3 is TGTGCCAGCAGTTTGGACAGCGATGTGAACACCATATATTTT.

This clonotype has a count of ten or more. V gene TRBV11-2 combines with J gene TRBJ2-5; weak D call: TRBD2 (6 bases). There are 16 residues in the CDR3. The V end lost 5 bases, the J end lost 0 bases, and 16 bases lay between the germline ends. Germline V lookup: CDR1 SGHAT, CDR2 FQNNGV. This chain's CDR3 is CASSLGDFSYQETQYF. DNA for the CDR3: TGTGCCAGCAGCCTGGGGGACTTCTCGTACCAAGAGACCCAGTACTTC.

This clonotype showed up many times. The chain has TRBV20-1 and TRBJ1-2; weak D call: TRBD1 (5 bases). The V gene lost 6 bases and the J gene lost 6 bases, with 23 bases spanning the gap. The CDR3 is 15 residues long. CDR1 and CDR2 (germline): DFQATT, SNEGSKA (reference sequence). DNA of the CDR3: TGCAGTGCACCGGGAGGACGGGGCGGTTATGATGGCTACACCTTC. This sequence encodes CSAPGGRGGYDGYTF.

The chain combines TRBV18 with TRBJ2-4; D is perhaps TRBD1 or TRBD2 (5 bases each). V lost 3 bases and J lost 1, with 10 bases in between. The CDR3 consists of 15 residues. Germline CDR1 KGHSH, CDR2 LQKENI. The CDR3 loop reads CASSPIEGAKNIQYF. For the CDR3, the DNA is TGTGCCAGCTCACCGATCGAGGGGGCCAAAAACATTCAGTACTTC.